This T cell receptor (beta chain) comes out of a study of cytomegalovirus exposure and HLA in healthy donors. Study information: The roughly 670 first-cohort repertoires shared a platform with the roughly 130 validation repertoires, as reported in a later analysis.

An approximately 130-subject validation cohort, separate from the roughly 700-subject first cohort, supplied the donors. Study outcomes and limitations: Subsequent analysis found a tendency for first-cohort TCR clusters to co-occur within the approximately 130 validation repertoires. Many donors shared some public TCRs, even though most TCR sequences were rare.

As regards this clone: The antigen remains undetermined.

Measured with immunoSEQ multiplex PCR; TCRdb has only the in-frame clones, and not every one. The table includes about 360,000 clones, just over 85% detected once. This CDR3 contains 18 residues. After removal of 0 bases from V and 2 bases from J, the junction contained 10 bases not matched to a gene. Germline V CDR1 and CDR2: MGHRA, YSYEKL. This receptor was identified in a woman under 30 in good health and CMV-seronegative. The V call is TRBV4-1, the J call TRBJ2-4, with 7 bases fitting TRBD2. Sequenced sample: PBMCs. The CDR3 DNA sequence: TGCGCCAGCAGCCAAGATCTTATCCGGGGAGGGACCAAAAACATTCAGTACTTC. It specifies CASSQDLIRGGTKNIQYF.